The entry below describes one T cell receptor (beta chain). The germline gives CDR1 SGHTA, CDR2 FQGNSA. V shed 6 bases and J shed 1 base, with 10 bases lying between them. The CDR3 sequence is 14 residues long. The TCR beta CDR3 regions underwent amplification using RNA transcripts as the source. The study used the HTBI primer set for a first-round RT-PCR of the TCR CDR3. TCRdb processed the multiplex PCR reads anew with MiXCR; each CDR3 protein has one entry. The sample carries approximately 590,000 distinct CDR3 sequences, 46% recorded once. Lactation, pregnancy, other autoimmune disease or uncontrolled infection led to exclusion of patients. This sample stems from a study of T cells in Graves' hyperthyroidism and ophthalmopathy.

The sample was peripheral blood or thyroid tissue (not recorded which). The chain is built from TRBV7-2 and TRBJ2-1; tentatively, D is TRBD1 (5 bases). The TCR originated in a woman aged 18-35 years with Graves' hyperthyroidism. Here the CDR3 reads CASSPDSSYNEQFF. CDR3 sequence (DNA): TGTGCCAGCAGTCCCGACAGTTCCTACAATGAGCAGTTCTTC.